This T cell receptor (beta chain) was observed in a study of vaccination and CD4 T cells after COVID-19 (dated 2022 in TCRdb). For context, the study as a whole: Every convalescent patient had a positive nasal swab PCR test for SARS-CoV-2, with mild disease in roughly 10 patients and severe disease in one. In the convalescent cohort there were six males and four females, among whom were two Hispanic individuals, seven Caucasians, two Asians and one multiracial person. Participants received two doses of either the Pfizer-BioNTech BNT162b2 vaccine (n=8) or the Moderna mRNA-1273 vaccine (n=2). Post-COVID blood samples were collected from convalescent patients a median of approximately 100 days after diagnosis, with a range of roughly 35 to 180 days. Post-vaccine blood samples were taken a median of around 77 days after the second vaccine dose, with a range of roughly 13 to 250 days. Overlapping spike peptide pools from SARS-CoV-2 and from the common cold coronaviruses HCoV-NL63, HCoV-OC43 and HCoV-229E were used as culture stimuli. As controls, cultures received a CEFX viral epitope pool (the positive control), an HIV-1 Nef peptide pool (the negative control), or no peptide at all. The spike-specific CD4+ TCR repertoire was compared before and after mRNA vaccination in over nine COVID-19 convalescent patients and a handful of infection-naive healthy vaccine recipients. Points the paper makes about the study in general: In convalescent patients, a median 86.3% of post-vaccine SARS-CoV-2-reactive clones were detected only after vaccination, and vaccine-specific priming was suggested by this finding. Although the median number of SARS-CoV-2-reactive clonotypes went up from approximately 20 after infection to some 37 after vaccination, the increase was not significant. Relatively few convalescent patients were included in the study, and early timepoints after natural infection were not analyzed. Of the vaccine-specific clones found in convalescent patients, nearly all (304 of 307) were mono-reactive for SARS-CoV-2 spike instead of being cross-reactive with common cold coronaviruses.

The library came from PCR. At the Johns Hopkins FTIC core, DNA from the cultured CD4+ T cells underwent TCR sequencing with the Oncomine TCR Beta short-read assay. Genomic DNA was extracted from the cultured CD4+ T cells with the QIAamp micro DNA kit. Oncomine TCR Beta libraries from cultured CD4+ T cells were pooled with unique dual indexes and sequenced on an Illumina iSeq 100. Per the source publication's procedure: Non-productive sequences were filtered out, and CDR3s that did not start with C, did not end with F or W, or were shorter than 7 amino acids were discarded. Antigen-specific clonotypes were identified using the MANAFEST web application through comparison of peptide-stimulated wells with reference and other culture wells. Positive clones required FDR below 0.05, an odds ratio above 5, and productive frequency above 0.1% in at least two of three replicate wells. A clonotype counted as cross-reactive if it showed significant expansion both in the SARS-CoV-2 spike wells and in at least one common cold coronavirus spike condition. Similarity between CDR3 sequences was evaluated in R version 3.6.1 using Levenshtein distances (stringdist) and unrooted phylogenetic trees (ape). Using fastp at Q25 and MiXCR, TCRdb reprocessed the public reads and kept productive beta chains. Rows with a matching CDR3 protein are joined into one entry that keeps the most common DNA and genes. The V and J calls were determined by TCRdb, not by the authors. This sample lists 10,000 to 15,000 distinct CDR3 sequences; roughly three fifths were detected once. The leading ten clones occupy around 13% of the sample.

The sample's treatment or condition label, in plain terms: roughly ten-day PBMC culture with coronavirus spike peptide pools or control peptides (ViraFEST assay). The ViraFEST assay, used in the study, expanded antigen-specific T cells with peptide pools and then identified the expanded clonotypes through TCR sequencing. The convalescent patients' positive SARS-CoV-2 PCR tests fell between March and December 2020, which was before the Alpha, Beta and Delta variants emerged in the United States. Each well held about 1.8 million PBMCs cultured with 9 to 10 ug/ml peptide pools in IMDM containing roughly 5% human AB serum and around 9 IU/ml IL-2. Half of the culture medium was replaced with fresh IL-2-containing medium on days 3 and 7. CD4+ T cells were isolated after roughly eleven days of culture through negative selection using the EasySep CD4+ T cell isolation kit. Ficoll-Paque Plus gradient centrifugation was used to isolate PBMCs from whole blood, and the isolated PBMCs were then either used fresh or cryopreserved at -140C. Culture conditions were generally each tested in triplicate wells.

Of note for this clonotype: There is no known antigen for this receptor. Base qualities are not provided; no much larger clone lies one nucleotide away.

Germline trimming amounts to 5 bases on V and 3 bases on J, with 8 as the count of junction bases outside the gene matches. CDR1 DFQATT and CDR2 SNEGSKA were looked up in the germline V gene (reference sequence). From the cysteine up to the phenylalanine, the CDR3 has a length of 15 residues. The CDR3 DNA has 45 bases and is translated from base 1. Sequenced input: CD4+ T cells from blood, cultured in vitro. This chain joins TRBV20-1 to TRBJ2-3, and TRBD1 aligns with 10 junction nucleotides. The source is a human donor who had recovered from COVID-19. The CDR3 corresponds to CSASSDRGWTDTQYF. The DNA sequence is TGCAGTGCTTCTTCGGACAGGGGGTGGACAGATACGCAGTATTTT.